These 16 T cell receptor beta chains share one sample of origin, sequenced in a study of shared clonotypes between healthy human individuals. TCRdb keeps only in-frame clones here, not all; method: immunoSEQ multiplex PCR. The data contain about 1.5 million clones, approximately 96% of them singletons. Input material: naive CD4+ T cells sorted from blood. Regarding subset: CD45RA+ positively selected. The source is a young man in good health.

The chain carries TRBV18 and TRBJ1-3; the D is unclear. The CDR3 spans 16 residues. CDR1 and CDR2 from the germline V gene are KGHSH and LQKENI. Trimming left V 3 bases short and J 2 bases short, with 14 bases between. This CDR3 reads CASSPSGPLAGNTIYF. CDR3 coding DNA: TGTGCCAGCTCACCGTCTGGGCCCCTAGCTGGAAACACCATATATTTT.

This chain uses TRBV19 with TRBJ1-5; TRBD1 agrees at 7 bases. From germline, CDR1 is LNHDA and CDR2 SQIVND (reference sequence). The length of the CDR3 is 15 residues. V shed 5 bases, J shed 0 bases, and the junction held 4 bases outside the gene matches. This CDR3 reads CASSPTGNSNQPQHF. The CDR3 DNA is TGTGCCAGTAGTCCGACAGGGAATAGCAATCAGCCCCAGCATTTT.

This chain links TRBV30 with TRBJ1-2, with D possibly being TRBD1 (5 bases). Germline CDR1 and CDR2: GTSNPN and SVGIG (reference sequence). This CDR3 spans 16 amino acids. Deletions cut 0 bases from V and 3 bases from J, with 17 bases between. The CDR3 loop is CAWSVRLRGQDYGYTF. CDR3 nucleotide sequence: TGTGCCTGGAGTGTACGATTAAGGGGCCAGGACTATGGCTACACCTTC.

The sample holds one count of this clone. This rearrangement joins TRBV9 to TRBJ1-1, with a possible D match to TRBD1 (6 bases). The CDR3 spans 15 residues. Germline-derived CDR1 and CDR2 are SGDLS and YYNGEE. Trimming stripped 5 bases from V and 3 bases from J, with 17 bases between. CDR3 protein: CASRPPGGEDTEAFF. The CDR3 nucleotides read TGTGCCAGCAGACCGCCGGGGGGCGAGGACACTGAAGCTTTCTTT.

The chain has TRBV10-1 and TRBJ2-7; TRBD1 matches 8 bases. The ends lost 2 bases at V and 6 bases at J; junction bases unmatched: 6. Germline V gene data show CDR1 as WNHNN and CDR2 as SYGVQD (reference sequence). The CDR3 has 14 amino acids. Here the CDR3 reads CASSEADRDGEQYF. The CDR3 DNA follows: TGCGCCAGCAGTGAGGCGGACAGGGATGGCGAGCAGTACTTC.

This chain links TRBV6-1 with TRBJ2-1; D gene ambiguous. Germline lookup yields CDR1 MNHNS and CDR2 SASEGT. V lost 8 bases and J lost 1, with 12 bases in between. The CDR3 consists of 14 residues. The CDR3 loop is CASGPARSYNEQFF. The CDR3 DNA reads TGTGCCAGCGGCCCGGCACGTTCCTACAATGAGCAGTTCTTC.

About this clone itself: The identical CDR3 is also encoded by other nucleotide sequences in the sample. The V gene is TRBV5-1, the J gene TRBJ2-2; D gene uncertain. CDR1 and CDR2 (germline): SGHRS, YFSETQ. V was clipped by 0 bases and J by 4 bases, with 4 bases between them. The CDR3 sequence is 13 residues long. This CDR3 reads CASSLGSTGELFF. In nucleotides, the CDR3 is TGCGCCAGCAGCTTGGGGAGCACCGGGGAGCTGTTTTTT.

This chain connects TRBV19 to TRBJ2-4, with D possibly matching TRBD2 (5 bases). Per the germline V gene, CDR1 is LNHDA and CDR2 is SQIVND (reference sequence). The V gene lost 5 bases and the J gene lost 6 bases, with 14 bases spanning the gap. This CDR3 region has 14 residues. The DNA of the CDR3 is TGTGCCAGTAGTCCCCCCGGGGTGGGAAACATTCAGTACTTC. Its protein is CASSPPGVGNIQYF.

V is TRBV28 and J is TRBJ1-2, with D hard to call. Per the germline V gene, CDR1 is MDHEN and CDR2 is SYDVKM. CDR3 length equals 14 residues. V lost 3 bases and J 7 bases, leaving 15 bases between the germline ends. CDR3 coding DNA: TGTGCCAGCAGTTTTTCGACAAGGTCGGGTGGCTACACCTTC. Protein product: CASSFSTRSGGYTF.

This chain connects TRBV18 to TRBJ2-2, with D maybe TRBD2 (6 bases). This CDR3 has 15 amino acids. Per germline, CDR1 KGHSH and CDR2 LQKENI. The V end was cut by 3 bases, the J end by 4 bases, with 12 bases between. CDR3 sequence: CASSPTSWGTGELFF. The CDR3 DNA follows: TGTGCCAGCTCACCGACTAGTTGGGGCACCGGGGAGCTGTTTTTT. Variable domain in full (rest from reference TRBV18 and TRBJ2-2): NAGVMQNPRHLVRRRGQEARLRCSPMKGHSHVYWYRQLPEEGLKFMVYLQKENIIDESGMPKERFSAEFPKEGPSILRIQQVVRGDSAAYFCASSPTSWGTGELFFGEGSRLTVL.

This chain uses TRBV9 with TRBJ2-1; TRBD1 matches at 8 bases. The CDR3 has 16 amino acids. Germline CDR1 and CDR2: SGDLS and YYNGEE. The junction had 7 bases not matched to a gene; V was cut back by 3 bases and J by 2 bases. CDR3 nucleotides: TGTGCCAGCAGCGGGCCTCAGGGGGCCCCCTACAATGAGCAGTTCTTC. Encoded protein: CASSGPQGAPYNEQFF.

The V and J genes are TRBV10-3 and TRBJ2-5; the D call may be TRBD1 or TRBD2 (6 bases each). This CDR3 contains 16 residues. The germline V and J ends were trimmed by 0 bases and 4 bases, with 15 bases remaining between them. The germline CDR1 and CDR2 sequences are ENHRY and SYGVKD. For the CDR3, the DNA is TGTGCCATCAGTGAGTCTAAGGGGGGAGGTGGAGAGACCCAGTACTTC. This encodes CAISESKGGGGETQYF.

The rearrangement uses TRBV6-4 and TRBJ2-1; TRBD2 might be the D (5 bases). V lost 0 bases, J lost 6 bases, and 9 bases lay in between. Germline-derived CDR1 and CDR2 are MRHNA and SNTAGT. The CDR3 consists of 14 residues. Here the CDR3 reads CASSDSSGSNEQFF. The CDR3 coding sequence is TGTGCCAGCAGTGACTCGAGCGGAAGCAATGAGCAGTTCTTC.

This sequence joins TRBV10-3 and TRBJ2-7, with D uncertain. V was shortened by 0 bases and J by 6 bases, with 15 bases between the two germline ends. Germline CDR1 is ENHRY and CDR2 is SYGVKD. CDR3 length equals 15 residues. CDR3 in DNA: TGTGCCATCAGTGAGTCAATTGGGATCTTTTCCGAGCAGTACTTC. Amino acids: CAISESIGIFSEQYF.

On this clone: Distinct nucleotide sequences in the sample also encode this CDR3. The CDR3 bases are TGTGCCAGCAGTGAGAGGGGATCCTACGAGCAGTACTTC. Translated, it gives CASSERGSYEQYF. The V call is TRBV6-1, the J call TRBJ2-7; D is possibly TRBD1 or TRBD2 (5 bases each). Trimming removed 3 bases from V and 1 base from J, with 7 bases in between. CDR1 and CDR2 from the germline V gene are MNHNS and SASEGT. This CDR3 is built from 13 residues.

The chain is built from TRBV5-1 and TRBJ2-3, with D perhaps matching TRBD1 or TRBD2 (6 bases each). CDR1 SGHRS and CDR2 YFSETQ come from the germline V gene. The CDR3 covers 14 residues. Deletions cut 4 bases from V and 5 bases from J, with 14 bases between. CDR3: CASSKGGLGDTQYF. In DNA form, the CDR3 reads TGCGCCAGCAGCAAGGGGGGTCTTGGAGATACGCAGTATTTT. Filled out from reference TRBV5-1 and TRBJ2-3, the complete variable domain reads KAGVTQTPRYLIKTRGQQVTLSCSPISGHRSVSWYQQTPGQGLQFLFEYFSETQRNKGNFPGRFSGRQFSNSRSEMNVSTLELGDSALYLCASSKGGLGDTQYFGPGTRLTVL.